What follows are 20 T cell receptor beta chains derived from one specimen sequenced in a study of shared clonotypes between healthy human individuals. The repertoire was sequenced with immunoSEQ multiplex PCR; TCRdb's copy has only in-frame clones and lacks some. The sample holds around 2.1 million clones, around 95% seen once. Specimen: naive CD4+ T cells sorted from blood. The sample's subset: CD45RA+ positively selected. These receptors originate from a man aged 18 to 29 in good health.

Of note for this clone: This sample includes further DNA sequences coding for the same CDR3. The chain uses TRBV7-9 and TRBJ2-7; D call uncertain. Trimming took 5 bases from V and 3 from J, leaving 8 bases between them. The germline V gene encodes CDR1 SEHNR and CDR2 FQNEAQ (reference sequence). The CDR3 is 12 residues long. The CDR3 region is CASSPSGYEQYF. The CDR3 DNA reads as TGTGCCAGCAGCCCTTCGGGCTACGAGCAGTACTTC.

The rearrangement links TRBV5-6 to TRBJ2-5; 10 positions match TRBD2. Looked up from germline, CDR1 is SGHDT and CDR2 is YYEEEE. The CDR3 spans 15 residues. Losses at the gene ends were 0 bases for V and 5 bases for J; bases not matched to a gene: 4. DNA for the CDR3: TGTGCCAGCAGCTTGGTCCTAGCGGGAGTTGAGACCCAGTACTTC. Residues: CASSLVLAGVETQYF.

This clone was picked up one time. V gene TRBV10-3 combines with J gene TRBJ2-5, with D perhaps matching TRBD2 (5 bases). The CDR3 spans 13 residues. Germline V gene data show CDR1 as ENHRY and CDR2 as SYGVKD. V lost 3 bases and J lost 5, with 10 bases in between. The CDR3 reads CAISDGETETQYF. CDR3 in DNA: TGTGCCATCAGTGACGGGGAGACGGAGACCCAGTACTTC.

The rearrangement uses TRBV10-3 and TRBJ1-1; perhaps TRBD1 as D (5 bases). Trimming removed 9 bases from V and 0 bases from J, with 23 bases in between. This CDR3 contains 17 residues. The germline V gene encodes CDR1 ENHRY and CDR2 SYGVKD. The CDR3 DNA is TGTGCCATAGGCGGGAAACTGGGGGTATCGATGAACACTGAAGCTTTCTTT. This codes for CAIGGKLGVSMNTEAFF.

CDR3 protein: CASSLASGSAKTQYF. CDR3 coding DNA: TGTGCCAGCAGCTTAGCGTCCGGAAGCGCGAAAACCCAGTACTTC. The rearrangement links TRBV7-2 to TRBJ2-5; D unresolved. Germline V gene sequence: CDR1 SGHTA, CDR2 FQGNSA. Trimming pared 0 bases from V and 8 bases from J, leaving 16 bases between. CDR3 length equals 15 residues. Variable domain in full (rest from reference TRBV7-2 and TRBJ2-5): GAGVSQSPSNKVTEKGKDVELRCDPISGHTALYWYRQSLGQGLEFLIYFQGNSAPDKSGLPSDRFSAERTGGSVSTLTIQRTQQEDSAVYLCASSLASGSAKTQYFGPGTRLLVL.

V gene TRBV6-5 combines with J gene TRBJ2-7, with D hard to call. This CDR3 is built from 11 residues. V was clipped by 5 bases and J by 6 bases, with 8 bases between them. CDR1 is MNHEY and CDR2 is SVGAGI in the germline V gene. This chain's CDR3 is CASSQGIEQYF. The CDR3 nucleotides read TGTGCCAGCAGTCAAGGAATCGAGCAGTACTTC.

The rearrangement joins TRBV28 to TRBJ1-4; TRBD1 aligns across 9 bases. Trimming took 4 bases from V and 6 from J; bases not matched to a gene: 6. The CDR3 is 15 residues long. Germline V CDR1 and CDR2: MDHEN, SYDVKM. CDR3 coding DNA: TGTGCCAGCAGTTCACAGGGGGCGGGACATGAAAAACTGTTTTTT. Translation: CASSSQGAGHEKLFF.

This rearrangement joins TRBV2 to TRBJ2-2; D remains unclear. V shed 3 bases and J shed 5 bases, with 7 bases lying between them. The germline V gene has CDR1 SNHLY and CDR2 FYNNEI. The CDR3 contains 13 residues. The DNA of the CDR3 is TGTGCCAGCAGTGAGAAACGGACCGGGGAGCTGTTTTTT. Its translation is CASSEKRTGELFF.

The chain is built from TRBV18 and TRBJ1-1; no clear D. Germline-derived CDR1 and CDR2 are KGHSH and LQKENI. The CDR3 is 14 residues long. V shed 2 bases and J shed 1 base, with 8 bases lying between them. The CDR3 is CASSPDPKNTEAFF. The CDR3 DNA sequence: TGTGCCAGCTCACCAGACCCAAAGAACACTGAAGCTTTCTTT.

The chain is built from TRBV7-2 and TRBJ2-5, with 7 bases matching TRBD1. CDR1 and CDR2 from the germline V gene are SGHTA and FQGNSA. CDR3 length: 13 amino acids. V shed 6 bases, J shed 5 bases, and the junction held 6 bases outside the gene matches. This CDR3 is CASRPTGVETQYF. CDR3 nucleotide sequence: TGTGCCAGCAGACCTACAGGGGTTGAGACCCAGTACTTC.

With regard to this clone: The sample holds other DNA sequences that translate to the same CDR3. V gene TRBV18 combines with J gene TRBJ2-1; 12 nucleotides align to TRBD2. Germline V gene lookup returns CDR1 KGHSH and CDR2 LQKENI. This CDR3 is built from 14 residues. Trimming cost V 3 bases and J 7 bases; bases outside gene matches: 1. Written as DNA, the CDR3 is TGTGCCAGCTCACCGACTAGCGGGAGAAATGAGCAGTTCTTC. It encodes CASSPTSGRNEQFF.

About this clone itself: Other DNA sequences in this sample translate to the same CDR3. The chain links TRBV7-9 to TRBJ2-1; TRBD2 matches at 10 bases. Germline V CDR1 and CDR2: SEHNR, FQNEAQ (reference sequence). After removal of 5 bases from V and 4 bases from J, the junction contained 5 bases not matched to a gene. This CDR3 region has 15 residues. In DNA form, the CDR3 reads TGTGCCAGCAGCCCAGGACTAGCGGTTTACAATGAGCAGTTCTTC. It is translated as CASSPGLAVYNEQFF.

The rearrangement links TRBV28 to TRBJ2-1; 8 bases are shared with TRBD2. Germline V CDR1 and CDR2: MDHEN, SYDVKM. V lost 6 bases, J lost 4 bases, and 8 bases stayed unmatched. CDR3 length equals 15 residues. CDR3 in amino acids: CASSRPAGAYNEQFF. DNA of the CDR3: TGTGCCAGCAGCCGCCCAGCGGGGGCTTACAATGAGCAGTTCTTC.

The genes are TRBV5-1 and TRBJ2-2, with D uncertain. The CDR3 loop spans 12 amino acids. Germline lookup yields CDR1 SGHRS and CDR2 YFSETQ. Trimming shortened V by 5 bases and J by 7 bases, and 9 bases separated the two germline ends. CDR3 DNA sequence: TGCGCCAGCAGTCAAGGATTCGGGGAGCTGTTTTTT. Translated, it gives CASSQGFGELFF.

This chain connects TRBV6-1 to TRBJ1-2, with D perhaps TRBD1 (5 bases). This CDR3 spans 15 amino acids. The germline V and J ends were trimmed by 6 bases and 1 base, with 15 bases remaining between them. The germline gives CDR1 MNHNS, CDR2 SASEGT. The CDR3 region is CASRRGGDGNYGYTF. The CDR3 region has the DNA TGTGCCAGCAGACGTGGGGGAGACGGTAACTATGGCTACACCTTC.

The chain couples TRBV10-1 to TRBJ1-1; no firm D call. V was trimmed by 3 bases and J by 6 bases, leaving 8 bases between them. The germline V gene encodes CDR1 WNHNN and CDR2 SYGVQD (reference sequence). The CDR3 is made up of 12 amino acids. The CDR3 bases are TGCGCCAGCAGTGATGCCACCGCTGAAGCTTTCTTT. Amino acid sequence: CASSDATAEAFF.

The chain recombines TRBV11-2 with TRBJ1-4, with TRBD1 matching 7 bases. The V segment lost 2 bases and the J segment 0 bases; nucleotides outside the gene matches: 6. Germline V gene data show CDR1 as SGHAT and CDR2 as FQNNGV. This CDR3 is built from 17 residues. The CDR3 region has the DNA TGTGCCAGCAGCTTACACAGGGGCTTTGCAACTAATGAAAAACTGTTTTTT. Residues: CASSLHRGFATNEKLFF.

This rearrangement joins TRBV6-6 to TRBJ1-3; tentative D call: TRBD1 (5 bases). V lost 6 bases, J lost 0 bases, and 12 bases lay in between. Germline V CDR1 and CDR2: MNHNY, SVGAGI (reference sequence). CDR3 length: 15 amino acids. In DNA form, the CDR3 reads TGTGCCAGCAGCCCGGGACCGATCTCTGGAAACACCATATATTTT. Its protein product is CASSPGPISGNTIYF.

In regard to this clone: Additional DNA sequences in this sample encode the identical CDR3. J is TRBJ1-1 and V is TRBV20-1, with TRBD1 identical over 7 bases. The CDR3 sequence is 11 residues long. V shed 7 bases, J shed 4 bases, and the junction held 3 bases outside the gene matches. CDR1 is DFQATT and CDR2 is SNEGSKA in the germline V gene (reference sequence). CDR3 sequence (DNA): TGCAGTGGGCAGGGGGGCACTGAAGCTTTCTTT. It specifies CSGQGGTEAFF.

V is TRBV5-5 and J is TRBJ2-3; D remains ambiguous. CDR3 length equals 14 residues. The germline CDR1 and CDR2 sequences are SGHKS and YYEKEE (reference sequence). Trimming left V 0 bases short and J 2 bases short, with 7 bases between. The CDR3 DNA reads TGTGCCAGCAGCTTGGAGCAGTTCACAGATACGCAGTATTTT. Amino acids: CASSLEQFTDTQYF.